This T cell receptor (beta chain) was sequenced in a study of blood T cell repertoires in COVID-19. Across the study: From the United States, Italy and Spain came samples of acute and convalescent COVID-19. Sources were T cells, B-cell-depleted T cells, or PBMCs; the material itself was cDNA or gDNA.

Categorization into cohorts depended on clinical history that participants reported. The recovered donors of Cohort 3 showed two negative PCRs, clearance, or symptom resolution. Sequencing used immunoSEQ multiplex PCR; TCRdb keeps in-frame clones, though not all of them. The sample carries around 220,000 clones, 85% to 95% recorded once. This CDR3 has 12 amino acids. Germline V lookup: CDR1 SGHTA, CDR2 FQGNSA. Between the trimmed V and J ends, which lost 5 bases and 9 bases, there was a span of 11 bases. The chain employs TRBV7-2 and TRBJ2-1; no definite D call. The sequencing input was PBMCs or T cells enriched from blood (not recorded which). This receptor was obtained from a woman between 18 and 29 years old who had recovered from COVID-19. CDR3: CASSQAALEQFF. CDR3 coding DNA: TGTGCCAGCAGCCAGGCTGCGCTTGAGCAGTTCTTC. Filled out from reference TRBV7-2 and TRBJ2-1, the complete variable domain reads GAGVSQSPSNKVTEKGKDVELRCDPISGHTALYWYRQSLGQGLEFLIYFQGNSAPDKSGLPSDRFSAERTGGSVSTLTIQRTQQEDSAVYLCASSQAALEQFFGPGTRLTVL.